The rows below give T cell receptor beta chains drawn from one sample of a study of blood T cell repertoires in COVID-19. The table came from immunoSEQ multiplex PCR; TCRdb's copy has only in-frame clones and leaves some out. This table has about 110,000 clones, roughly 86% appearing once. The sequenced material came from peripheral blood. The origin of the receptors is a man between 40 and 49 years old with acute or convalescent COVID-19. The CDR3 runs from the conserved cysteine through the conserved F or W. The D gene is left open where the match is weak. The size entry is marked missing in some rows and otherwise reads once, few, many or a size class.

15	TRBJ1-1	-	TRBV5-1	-	CASSPAGGMDTEAFF	TGCGCCAGCAGCCCTGCGGGCGGCATGGACACTGAAGCTTTCTTT
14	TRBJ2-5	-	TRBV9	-	CASCSGGSGETQYF	TGTGCCAGCTGCTCTGGGGGGTCAGGGGAGACCCAGTACTTC
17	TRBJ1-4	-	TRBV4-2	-	CASSQDEAGGGNEKLFF	TGTGCCAGCAGCCAAGATGAGGCGGGGGGTGGTAATGAAAAACTGTTTTTT
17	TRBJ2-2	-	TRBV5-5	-	CASSLAGGDSNTGELFF	TGTGCCAGCAGCTTGGCCGGTGGGGACTCGAACACCGGGGAGCTGTTTTTT
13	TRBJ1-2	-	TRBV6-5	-	CASRRDSNYGYTF	TGTGCCAGCAGACGCGACTCTAACTATGGCTACACCTTC
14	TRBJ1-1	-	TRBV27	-	CASSYQGMNTEAFF	TGTGCCAGCAGTTATCAGGGAATGAACACTGAAGCTTTCTTT
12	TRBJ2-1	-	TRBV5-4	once	CASSAGDNEQFF	TGTGCCAGCAGCGCCGGGGACAATGAGCAGTTCTTC
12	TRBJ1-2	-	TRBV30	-	CAWRVVGDGYTF	TGTGCCTGGAGAGTGGTAGGGGATGGCTACACCTTC
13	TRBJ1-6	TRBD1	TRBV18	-	CASSPGQNSPLHF	TGTGCCAGCTCACCGGGACAGAATTCACCCCTCCACTTT
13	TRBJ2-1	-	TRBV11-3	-	CASSLGEVNEQFF	TGTGCCAGCAGCTTAGGTGAGGTGAATGAGCAGTTCTTC
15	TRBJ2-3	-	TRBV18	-	CASSPQGQGADTQYF	TGTGCCAGCTCACCACAGGGGCAGGGTGCCGATACGCAGTATTTT
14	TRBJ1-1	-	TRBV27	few	CASSPLGARTEAFF	TGTGCCAGCAGTCCTCTTGGGGCTAGAACTGAAGCTTTCTTT
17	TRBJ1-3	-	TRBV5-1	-	CASTLGPGEHSGNTIYF	TGCGCCAGCACCTTGGGGCCAGGCGAGCACTCTGGAAACACCATATATTTT
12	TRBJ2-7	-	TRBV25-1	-	CASSDGLYEQYF	TGTGCCAGCAGTGATGGGCTCTACGAGCAGTACTTC
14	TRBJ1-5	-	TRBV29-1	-	CSVQTGVNHQPQHF	TGCAGCGTCCAGACAGGAGTCAATCATCAGCCCCAGCATTTT
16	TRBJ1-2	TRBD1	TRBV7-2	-	CASSRIGQGAGYGYTF	TGTGCCAGCAGCCGGATCGGACAGGGAGCTGGCTATGGCTACACCTTC
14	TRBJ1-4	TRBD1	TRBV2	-	CASKGQGFGEKLFF	TGTGCCAGCAAGGGACAGGGGTTCGGGGAAAAACTGTTTTTT
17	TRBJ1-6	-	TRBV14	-	CASSHPLAGTIDSPLHF	TGTGCCAGCAGCCACCCCTTGGCAGGGACAATCGATTCACCCCTCCACTTT
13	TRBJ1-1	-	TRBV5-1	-	CASRPDINTEAFF	TGCGCCAGCAGGCCGGACATTAACACTGAAGCTTTCTTT
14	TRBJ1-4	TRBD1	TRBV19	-	CASSLGQGSEKLFF	TGTGCCAGTAGTCTGGGACAGGGAAGTGAAAAACTGTTTTTT
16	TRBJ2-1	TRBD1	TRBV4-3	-	CASSQDWRQGYNEQFF	TGCGCCAGCAGCCAAGATTGGCGACAGGGATACAATGAGCAGTTCTTC
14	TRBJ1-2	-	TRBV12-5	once	CASGYQGPNYGYTF	TGTGCTAGTGGTTATCAGGGGCCTAACTATGGCTACACCTTC
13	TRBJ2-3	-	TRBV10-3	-	CAISGTSTDTQYF	TGTGCCATCAGTGGGACTAGCACAGATACGCAGTATTTT
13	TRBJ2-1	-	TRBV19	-	CASSTRDFNEQFF	TGTGCCAGTAGTACCCGGGACTTTAATGAGCAGTTCTTC
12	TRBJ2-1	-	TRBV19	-	CASSRQDNEQFF	TGTGCCAGTAGTAGACAGGACAATGAGCAGTTCTTC
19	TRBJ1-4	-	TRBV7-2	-	CASSLVGAAFGSGNEKLFF	TGTGCCAGCAGCTTAGTAGGCGCTGCTTTTGGGTCAGGGAATGAAAAACTGTTTTTT
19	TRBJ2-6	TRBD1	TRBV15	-	CATSRVSGTGGTGANVLTF	TGTGCCACCAGCAGAGTCTCCGGGACAGGGGGCACTGGGGCCAACGTCCTGACTTTC
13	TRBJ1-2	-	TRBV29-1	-	CSVEVHREGGYTF	TGCAGCGTTGAAGTCCACAGGGAAGGTGGCTACACCTTC
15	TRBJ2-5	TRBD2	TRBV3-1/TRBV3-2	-	CASSQDPRGQETQYF	TGTGCCAGCAGCCAAGATCCGCGGGGGCAAGAGACCCAGTACTTC
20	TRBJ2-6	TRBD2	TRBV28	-	CASRPLAGGPGLSGANVLTF	TGTGCCAGCAGACCGCTAGCGGGAGGGCCCGGTTTGAGTGGGGCCAACGTCCTGACTTTC
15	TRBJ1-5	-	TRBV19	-	CASSIVQNSNQPQHF	TGTGCCAGTAGTATCGTACAGAATAGCAATCAGCCCCAGCATTTT